This TCR beta chain was obtained from a study of T cells after yellow fever vaccination. A few counts support this clonotype. Germline V gene lookup returns CDR1 MGHRA and CDR2 YSYEKL. Trimming took 0 bases from V and 8 from J; bases not matched to a gene: 15. The CDR3 runs to 18 residues. In TCRdb, the 5' RACE reads were re-called with MiXCR into one record per CDR3 protein. The table records 500,000 to 650,000 distinct CDR3 sequences, around 17% of them present only once. This sequence was found in a man in his late teens or twenties who received the YFV17D yellow fever vaccine. The sample here was PBMCs, taken 5 to 6 days after the first yellow fever vaccination. The J gene is TRBJ1-5, the V gene TRBV4-1, with 8 positions matching TRBD1. Here the CDR3 reads CASSQDDRQGSFRKPQHF. The CDR3 bases are TGCGCCAGCAGCCAAGACGACCGACAGGGGAGCTTTAGGAAGCCCCAGCATTTT.